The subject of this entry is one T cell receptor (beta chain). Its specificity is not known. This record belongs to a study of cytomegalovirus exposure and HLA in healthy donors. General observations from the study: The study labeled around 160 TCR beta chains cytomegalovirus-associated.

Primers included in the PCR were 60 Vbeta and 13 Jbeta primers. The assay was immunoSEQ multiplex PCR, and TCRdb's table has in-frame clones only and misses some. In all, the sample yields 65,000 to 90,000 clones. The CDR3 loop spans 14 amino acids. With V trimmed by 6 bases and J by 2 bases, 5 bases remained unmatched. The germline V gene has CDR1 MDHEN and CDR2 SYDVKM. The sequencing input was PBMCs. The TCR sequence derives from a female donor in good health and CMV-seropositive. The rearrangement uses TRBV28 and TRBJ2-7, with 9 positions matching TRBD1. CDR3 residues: CASRGTGLAYEQYF. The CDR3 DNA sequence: TGTGCCAGCAGGGGGACAGGGTTGGCCTACGAGCAGTACTTC.